This TCR beta chain came from a study of cytomegalovirus exposure and HLA in healthy donors. The PCR contained 60 Vbeta and 13 Jbeta primers. Clones were sequenced by immunoSEQ multiplex PCR, and TCRdb holds only the in-frame ones, with some missing. Among approximately 150,000 clones listed, around four fifths were seen once. After removal of 5 bases from V and 5 bases from J, the junction contained 0 bases not matched to a gene. CDR3 length: 12 residues. Per the germline V gene, CDR1 is SEHNR and CDR2 is FQNEAQ (reference sequence). The study's findings and limits: Presence/absence analysis assumed near-uniform sequencing depth across donors. In a later analysis, TCR beta V- and J-gene trimming was associated with a missense DCLRE1C variant. In a later analysis, parvovirus B19, influenza, CMV and Epstein-Barr virus appeared linked to several top co-occurrence clusters. There were reportedly fewer N-insertions in an Asian-associated ancestry cluster than the approximately 700-donor mean, in a later analysis.

Points on this clone: Its antigen is undetermined.

The chain combines TRBV7-9 with TRBJ2-3, with TRBD2 identical over 8 bases. The TCR comes from a male donor in good health and CMV-seronegative. Sequencing was carried out using PBMCs. CDR3 sequence reads: CASSAGGDTQYF. DNA of the CDR3: TGTGCCAGCAGCGCGGGAGGAGATACGCAGTATTTT.